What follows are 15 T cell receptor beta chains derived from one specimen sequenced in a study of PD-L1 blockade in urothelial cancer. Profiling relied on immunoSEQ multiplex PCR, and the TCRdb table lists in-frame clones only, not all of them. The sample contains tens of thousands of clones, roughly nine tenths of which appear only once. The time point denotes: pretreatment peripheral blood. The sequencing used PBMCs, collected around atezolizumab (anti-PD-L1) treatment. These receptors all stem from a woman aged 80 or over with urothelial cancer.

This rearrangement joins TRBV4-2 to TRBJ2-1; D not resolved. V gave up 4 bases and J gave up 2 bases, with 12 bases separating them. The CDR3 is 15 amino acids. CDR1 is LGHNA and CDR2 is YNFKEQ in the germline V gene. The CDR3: CASSPTLLTYNEQFF. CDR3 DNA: TGTGCCAGCAGCCCGACTCTTCTGACCTACAATGAGCAGTTCTTC.

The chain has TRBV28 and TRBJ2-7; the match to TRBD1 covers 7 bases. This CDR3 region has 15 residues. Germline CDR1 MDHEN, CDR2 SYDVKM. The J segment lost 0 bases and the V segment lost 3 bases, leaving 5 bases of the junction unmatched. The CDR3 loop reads CASSLADRDSYEQYF. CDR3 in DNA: TGTGCCAGCAGTTTGGCAGACAGGGACTCCTACGAGCAGTACTTC.

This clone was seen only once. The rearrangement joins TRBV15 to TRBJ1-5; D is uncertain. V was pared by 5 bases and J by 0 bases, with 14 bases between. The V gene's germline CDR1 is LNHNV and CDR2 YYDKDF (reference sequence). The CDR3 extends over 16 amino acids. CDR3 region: CATSVTLRHSNQPQHF. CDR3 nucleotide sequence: TGTGCCACCAGCGTAACCCTAAGACATAGCAATCAGCCCCAGCATTTT.

Here the CDR3 reads CASSTGQGMNTEAFF. CDR3 DNA: TGTGCCAGCAGTACGGGACAGGGGATGAACACTGAAGCTTTCTTT. The rearrangement links TRBV9 to TRBJ1-1; 10 bases agree with TRBD1. The ends lost 5 bases at V and 0 bases at J; junction bases unmatched: 4. This CDR3 has 15 residues. CDR1 is SGDLS and CDR2 is YYNGEE in the germline V gene.

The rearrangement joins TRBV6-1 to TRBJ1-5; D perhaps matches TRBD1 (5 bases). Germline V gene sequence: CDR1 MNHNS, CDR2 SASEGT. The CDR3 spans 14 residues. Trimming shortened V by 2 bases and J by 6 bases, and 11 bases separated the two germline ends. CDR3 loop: CASSETGPVQPQHF. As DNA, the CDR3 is TGTGCCAGCAGTGAAACAGGACCCGTTCAGCCCCAGCATTTT.

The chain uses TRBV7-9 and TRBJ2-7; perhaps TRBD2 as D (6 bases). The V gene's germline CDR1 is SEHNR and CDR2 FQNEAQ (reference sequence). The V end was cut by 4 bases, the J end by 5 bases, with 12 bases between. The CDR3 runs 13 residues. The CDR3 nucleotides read TGTGCCAGCAGCTGGGGGGTAGACAACGAGCAGTACTTC. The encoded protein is CASSWGVDNEQYF.

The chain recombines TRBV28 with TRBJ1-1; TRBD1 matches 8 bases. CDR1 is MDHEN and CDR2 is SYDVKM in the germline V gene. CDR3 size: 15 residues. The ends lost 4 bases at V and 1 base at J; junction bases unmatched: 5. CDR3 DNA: TGTGCCAGCAGTTCCTGGGGACAGGAGAACACTGAAGCTTTCTTT. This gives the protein CASSSWGQENTEAFF.

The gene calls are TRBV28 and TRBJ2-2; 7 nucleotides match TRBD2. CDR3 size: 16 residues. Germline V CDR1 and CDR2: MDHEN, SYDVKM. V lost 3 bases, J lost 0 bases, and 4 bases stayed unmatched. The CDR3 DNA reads TGTGCCAGCAGTTTGTCTCTAGCGGCGAACACCGGGGAGCTGTTTTTT. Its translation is CASSLSLAANTGELFF.

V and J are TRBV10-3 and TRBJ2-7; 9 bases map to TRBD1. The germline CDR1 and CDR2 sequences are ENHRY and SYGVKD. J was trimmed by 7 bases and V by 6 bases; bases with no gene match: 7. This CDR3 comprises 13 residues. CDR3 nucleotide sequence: TGTGCCATCAGCGGGGACAGGGTGGGGGAGCAGTACTTC. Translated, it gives CAISGDRVGEQYF.

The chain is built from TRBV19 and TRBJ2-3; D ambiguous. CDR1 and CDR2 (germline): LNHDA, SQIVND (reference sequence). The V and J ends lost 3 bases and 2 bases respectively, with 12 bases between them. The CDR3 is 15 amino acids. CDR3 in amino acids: CASSISRKLTDTQYF. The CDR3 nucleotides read TGTGCCAGTAGTATTTCCCGCAAACTCACAGATACGCAGTATTTT.

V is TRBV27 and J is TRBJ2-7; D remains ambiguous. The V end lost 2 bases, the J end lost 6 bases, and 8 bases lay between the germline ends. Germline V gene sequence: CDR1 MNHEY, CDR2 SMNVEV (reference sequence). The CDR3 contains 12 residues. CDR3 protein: CASSLQEGEQYF. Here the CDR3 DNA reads TGTGCCAGCAGTTTACAGGAAGGCGAGCAGTACTTC.

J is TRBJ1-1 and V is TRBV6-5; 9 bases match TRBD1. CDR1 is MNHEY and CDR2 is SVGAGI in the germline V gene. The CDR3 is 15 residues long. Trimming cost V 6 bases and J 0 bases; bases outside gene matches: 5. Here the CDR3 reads CASRIQGALNTEAFF. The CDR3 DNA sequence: TGTGCCAGCAGAATACAGGGGGCTCTGAACACTGAAGCTTTCTTT.

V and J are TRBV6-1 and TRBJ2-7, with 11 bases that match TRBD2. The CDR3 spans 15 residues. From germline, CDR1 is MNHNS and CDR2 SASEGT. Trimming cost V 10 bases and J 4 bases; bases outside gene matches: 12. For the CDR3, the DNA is TGTGCCACCCCGCGCCGTCTAGCGGGAGGATACGAGCAGTACTTC. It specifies CATPRRLAGGYEQYF.

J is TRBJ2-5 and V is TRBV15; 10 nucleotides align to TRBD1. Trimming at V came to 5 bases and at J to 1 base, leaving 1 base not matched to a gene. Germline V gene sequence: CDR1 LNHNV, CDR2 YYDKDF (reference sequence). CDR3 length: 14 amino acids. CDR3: CATSGQGVQETQYF. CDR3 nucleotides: TGTGCCACCAGCGGACAGGGGGTCCAAGAGACCCAGTACTTC.

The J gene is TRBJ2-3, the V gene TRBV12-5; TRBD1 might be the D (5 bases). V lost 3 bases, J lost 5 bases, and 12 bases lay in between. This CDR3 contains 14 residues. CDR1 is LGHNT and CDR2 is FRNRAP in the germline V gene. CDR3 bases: TGTGCTAGTGGTTTACAAGGGGTGGGAGATACGCAGTATTTT. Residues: CASGLQGVGDTQYF.